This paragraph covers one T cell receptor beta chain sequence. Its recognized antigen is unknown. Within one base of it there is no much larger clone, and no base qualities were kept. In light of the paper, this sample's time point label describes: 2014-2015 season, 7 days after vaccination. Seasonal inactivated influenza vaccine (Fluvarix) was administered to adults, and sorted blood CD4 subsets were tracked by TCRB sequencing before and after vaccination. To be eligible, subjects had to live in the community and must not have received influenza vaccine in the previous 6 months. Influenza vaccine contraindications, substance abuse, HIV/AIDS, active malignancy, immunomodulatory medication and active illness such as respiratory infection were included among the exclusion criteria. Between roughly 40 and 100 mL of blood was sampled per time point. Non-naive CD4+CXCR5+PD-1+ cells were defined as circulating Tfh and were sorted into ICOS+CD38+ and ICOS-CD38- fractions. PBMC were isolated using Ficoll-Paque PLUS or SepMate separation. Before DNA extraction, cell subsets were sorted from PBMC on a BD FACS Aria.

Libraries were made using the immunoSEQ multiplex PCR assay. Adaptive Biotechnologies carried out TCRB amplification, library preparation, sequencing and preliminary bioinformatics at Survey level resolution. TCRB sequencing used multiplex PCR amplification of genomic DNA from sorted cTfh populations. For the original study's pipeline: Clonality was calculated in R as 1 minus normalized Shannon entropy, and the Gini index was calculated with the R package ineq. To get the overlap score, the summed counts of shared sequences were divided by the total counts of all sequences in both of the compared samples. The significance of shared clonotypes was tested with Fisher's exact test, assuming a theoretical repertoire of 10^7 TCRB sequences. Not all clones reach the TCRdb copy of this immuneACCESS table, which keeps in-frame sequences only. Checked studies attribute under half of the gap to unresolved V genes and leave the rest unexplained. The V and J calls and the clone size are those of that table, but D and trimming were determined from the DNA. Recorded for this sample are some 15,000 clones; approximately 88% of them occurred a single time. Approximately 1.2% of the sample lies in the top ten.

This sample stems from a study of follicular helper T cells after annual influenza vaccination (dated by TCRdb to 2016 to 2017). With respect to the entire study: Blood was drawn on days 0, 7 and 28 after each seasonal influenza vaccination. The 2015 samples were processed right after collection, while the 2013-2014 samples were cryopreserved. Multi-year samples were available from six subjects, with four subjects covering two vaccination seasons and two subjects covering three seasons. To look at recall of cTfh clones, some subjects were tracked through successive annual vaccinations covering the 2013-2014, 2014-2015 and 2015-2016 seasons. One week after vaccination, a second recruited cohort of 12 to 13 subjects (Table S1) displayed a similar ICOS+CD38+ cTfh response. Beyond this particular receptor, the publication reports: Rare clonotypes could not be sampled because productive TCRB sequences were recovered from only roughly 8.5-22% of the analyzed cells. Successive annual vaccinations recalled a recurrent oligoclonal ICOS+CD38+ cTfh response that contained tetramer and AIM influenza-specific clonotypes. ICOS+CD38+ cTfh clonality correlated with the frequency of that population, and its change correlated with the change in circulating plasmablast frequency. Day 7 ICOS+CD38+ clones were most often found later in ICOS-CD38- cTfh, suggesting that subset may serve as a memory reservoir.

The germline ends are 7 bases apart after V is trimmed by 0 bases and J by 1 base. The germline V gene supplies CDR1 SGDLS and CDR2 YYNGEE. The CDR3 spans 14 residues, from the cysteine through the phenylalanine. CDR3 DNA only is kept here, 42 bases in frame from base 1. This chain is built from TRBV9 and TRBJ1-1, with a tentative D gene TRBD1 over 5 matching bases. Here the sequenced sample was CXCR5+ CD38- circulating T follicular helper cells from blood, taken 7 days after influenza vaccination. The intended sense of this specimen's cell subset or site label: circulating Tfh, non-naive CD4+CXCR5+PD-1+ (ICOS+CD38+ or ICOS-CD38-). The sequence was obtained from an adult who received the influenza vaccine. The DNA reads TGTGCCAGCAGCGTAGGCAGGGCGAACACTGAAGCTTTCTTT. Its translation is CASSVGRANTEAFF. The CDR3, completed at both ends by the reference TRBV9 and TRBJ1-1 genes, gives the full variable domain DSGVTQTPKHLITATGQRVTLRCSPRSGDLSVYWYQQSLDQGLQFLIQYYNGEERAKGNILERFSAQQFPDLHSELNLSSLELGDSALYFCASSVGRANTEAFFGQGTRLTVV.